The 25 T cell receptor beta chains listed next were all sequenced from one sample in a study of blood T cell repertoires in COVID-19. Only in-frame clones appear in the TCRdb table, and some are missing; sequencing was by immunoSEQ multiplex PCR. The sample shows around 130,000 clones, around four fifths of them seen only once. Sequencing was carried out using peripheral blood. Source of these receptors: a man aged 35 to 55 with active or convalescent COVID-19.

The rearrangement links TRBV13 to TRBJ2-7, with 7 nucleotides matching TRBD1. This CDR3 spans 14 amino acids. V shed 3 bases and J 2 bases; nucleotides not matched to a gene: 4. CDR1 and CDR2 (germline): PRHDT, FYEKMQ (reference sequence). CDR3 in DNA: TGTGCCAGCAGCTTCAACAGGGGACCCTACGAGCAGTACTTC. Protein: CASSFNRGPYEQYF.

The rearrangement joins TRBV6-5 to TRBJ1-2; no definite D call. V lost 0 bases and J lost 8, with 16 bases in between. Germline lookup yields CDR1 MNHEY and CDR2 SVGAGI. This CDR3 comprises 15 residues. The CDR3 loop reads CASSYSMGGREGYTF. The CDR3 nucleotides are TGTGCCAGCAGTTACTCGATGGGAGGGCGTGAGGGCTACACCTTC.

This clone was counted only a few times. The rearrangement joins TRBV20-1 to TRBJ2-5, with D possibly matching TRBD1 (6 bases). V shed 3 bases and J shed 2 bases, with 13 bases lying between them. CDR3 length: 14 residues. CDR1 DFQATT and CDR2 SNEGSKA come from the germline V gene (reference sequence). The CDR3 coding sequence is TGCAGTGCTAGTTGGCAGGGGATTCAAGAGACCCAGTACTTC. Amino acid sequence: CSASWQGIQETQYF.

The J gene is TRBJ2-1, the V gene TRBV11-1, with D possibly matching TRBD1 (6 bases). This CDR3 comprises 15 residues. CDR1 is SGHAT and CDR2 is FQDESV in the germline V gene (reference sequence). Trimming removed 2 bases at V and 10 bases at J, with 18 bases between. The CDR3 sequence: CASSLIGGSPPEQFF. In DNA form, the CDR3 reads TGTGCCAGCAGCTTAATAGGGGGTTCGCCCCCCGAGCAGTTCTTC.

The V and J genes are TRBV9 and TRBJ1-6; 7 bases map to TRBD1. CDR3 length equals 16 residues. The V gene end was trimmed by 3 bases and the J gene end by 7 bases; junction bases not matched to a gene: 10. CDR1 is SGDLS, CDR2 YYNGEE, per germline. The CDR3 coding sequence is TGTGCCAGCAGCGATCAGGGGGGCGAGCAAAATTCACCCCTCCACTTT. It codes for CASSDQGGEQNSPLHF.

This chain connects TRBV14 to TRBJ1-1; 8 positions agree with TRBD1. Germline V gene sequence: CDR1 SGHDN, CDR2 FVKESK. The CDR3 contains 11 residues. The ends lost 6 bases at V and 8 bases at J; junction bases unmatched: 2. CDR3 nucleotide sequence: TGTGCCAGCAGTCGGGACAGGGAAGCTTTCTTT. It codes for CASSRDREAFF.

V gene TRBV19 combines with J gene TRBJ2-2, with D possibly being TRBD2 (6 bases). This CDR3 is 15 amino acids long. The germline CDR1 and CDR2 sequences are LNHDA and SQIVND (reference sequence). Trimming stripped 7 bases from V and 5 bases from J, with 17 bases between. CDR3 in amino acids: CASTPQIAVTGELFF. The CDR3 nucleotides read TGTGCCAGTACCCCTCAGATAGCGGTAACCGGGGAGCTGTTTTTT.

This clone was observed once. The gene calls are TRBV6-1 and TRBJ2-2; TRBD2 matches 10 bases. The V and J ends lost 2 bases and 0 bases, in that order; junction bases with no gene match: 6. Germline lookup yields CDR1 MNHNS and CDR2 SASEGT. The CDR3 is made up of 18 amino acids. DNA of the CDR3: TGTGCCAGCAGTGAAAAGGTGGGACTAGCGTCGAACACCGGGGAGCTGTTTTTT. As protein: CASSEKVGLASNTGELFF.

The chain recombines TRBV23-1 with TRBJ2-3; 8 nucleotides match TRBD2. TRBV23-1 is filed as an ORF, its function uncertain. This CDR3 is built from 16 residues. Losses at the gene ends were 4 bases for V and 6 bases for J; bases not matched to a gene: 12. CDR3: CASSLPPGGGRDTQYF. DNA of the CDR3: TGCGCCAGCAGTCTTCCCCCGGGGGGGGGTAGGGATACGCAGTATTTT.

The chain carries TRBV5-1 and TRBJ2-3; 12 bases agree with TRBD2. Trimming cost V 5 bases and J 5 bases; bases outside gene matches: 12. CDR1 SGHRS and CDR2 YFSETQ come from the germline V gene. The CDR3 totals 17 residues. The CDR3 region is CASRGSTSGGARDTQYF. The CDR3 region has the DNA TGCGCCAGCAGAGGGTCGACTAGCGGGGGAGCAAGAGATACGCAGTATTTT.

CDR3 sequence: CASSQEGTGGTEAFF. The CDR3, as DNA: TGTGCCAGCAGCCAAGAAGGAACAGGGGGCACTGAAGCTTTCTTT. This chain joins TRBV4-2 and TRBJ1-1; TRBD1 matches at 8 bases. The CDR3 has 15 residues. The ends lost 0 bases at V and 4 bases at J; junction bases unmatched: 4. Germline V CDR1 and CDR2: LGHNA, YNFKEQ.

The CDR3 DNA is TGTGCCAGCAGCTTAGGGGGACTCCCTGGGACCCAGTACTTC. It is translated as CASSLGGLPGTQYF. The chain carries TRBV7-3 and TRBJ2-5; tentatively, D is TRBD2 (6 bases). V was pared by 2 bases and J by 7 bases, with 14 bases between. The CDR3 has 14 residues. Germline CDR1 is SGHTA and CDR2 is FQGTGA.

V usage is TRBV5-1 and J usage is TRBJ1-4, with D unclear. Germline lookup yields CDR1 SGHRS and CDR2 YFSETQ. This CDR3 region has 14 residues. The ends were cut back, 0 bases at V and 8 bases at J, with 11 bases in the middle. The CDR3 is CASSLGAGGEKLFF. In nucleotides, the CDR3 is TGCGCCAGCAGCTTGGGGGCAGGAGGGGAAAAACTGTTTTTT.

The chain carries TRBV6-5 and TRBJ1-1, with 9 nucleotides matching TRBD1. The V gene's germline CDR1 is MNHEY and CDR2 SVGAGI. The length of the CDR3 is 13 residues. V shed 7 bases, J shed 1 base, and the junction held 1 base outside the gene matches. The CDR3 DNA reads as TGTGCCAGCAAGGGACAGGGGAACACTGAAGCTTTCTTT. This sequence encodes CASKGQGNTEAFF.

The V call is TRBV19, the J call TRBJ1-2; weak D call: TRBD1 (5 bases). Trimming shortened V by 4 bases and J by 7 bases, and 13 bases separated the two germline ends. The CDR3 is 13 residues long. Germline CDR1 is LNHDA and CDR2 is SQIVND (reference sequence). The CDR3 sequence is CASSTGLGGGYTF. Written as DNA, the CDR3 is TGTGCCAGTAGTACAGGGCTCGGCGGTGGCTACACCTTC.

The gene calls are TRBV15 and TRBJ1-1; 7 nucleotides match TRBD1. The V segment lost 4 bases and the J segment 0 bases; nucleotides outside the gene matches: 14. This CDR3 is built from 18 residues. From germline, CDR1 is LNHNV and CDR2 YYDKDF (reference sequence). The CDR3: CATSKGQAKRELNTEAFF. The CDR3, as DNA: TGTGCCACCAGCAAAGGACAGGCGAAACGCGAATTGAACACTGAAGCTTTCTTT.

This chain links TRBV6-2 or TRBV6-3 with TRBJ1-6; no definite D call. V was pared by 2 bases and J by 4 bases, with 9 bases between. CDR3 length equals 15 residues. Germline V gene sequence: CDR1 MNHEY, CDR2 SVGEGT. CDR3 protein: CASSYNRAYNSPLHF. The CDR3 region has the DNA TGTGCCAGCAGTTACAACAGAGCTTATAATTCACCCCTCCACTTT.

The gene calls are TRBV18 and TRBJ2-1; 7 bases agree with TRBD1. The CDR3 contains 13 residues. Per germline, CDR1 KGHSH and CDR2 LQKENI. The V gene end was trimmed by 2 bases and the J gene end by 8 bases; junction bases not matched to a gene: 3. The CDR3 region is CASSPSGGDEQFF. The CDR3 nucleotides read TGTGCCAGCTCACCATCAGGGGGTGATGAGCAGTTCTTC.

This clone has just one count. V and J are TRBV5-4 and TRBJ1-2; possible D gene TRBD1, 6 bases. Germline lookup yields CDR1 SGHNT and CDR2 YYREEE (reference sequence). The CDR3 covers 14 residues. V gave up 0 bases and J gave up 6 bases, with 12 bases separating them. For the CDR3, the DNA is TGTGCCAGCAGCTTGGGCGGGGGCCTCGATGGCTACACCTTC. Its protein product is CASSLGGGLDGYTF. Combining the CDR3 with reference TRBV5-4 and TRBJ1-2 gives the whole variable domain ETGVTQSPTHLIKTRGQQVTLRCSSQSGHNTVSWYQQALGQGPQFIFQYYREEENGRGNFPPRFSGLQFPNYSSELNVNALELDDSALYLCASSLGGGLDGYTFGSGTRLTVV.

This chain connects TRBV6-6 to TRBJ1-1; 7 positions match TRBD1. V lost 5 bases, J lost 5 bases, and 17 bases stayed unmatched. This CDR3 region has 17 residues. Germline CDR1 is MNHNY and CDR2 is SVGAGI (reference sequence). The CDR3 bases are TGTGCCAGCAGTCCCGACCCAGCCCAGGGGGTCCGTACTGAAGCTTTCTTT. Protein: CASSPDPAQGVRTEAFF.

This chain connects TRBV19 to TRBJ2-2; 7 bases line up with TRBD2. This CDR3 is built from 15 residues. The V and J ends lost 1 base and 6 bases, in that order; junction bases with no gene match: 5. Germline-derived CDR1 and CDR2 are LNHDA and SQIVND (reference sequence). The CDR3: CASSIGTGGAGELFF. CDR3 DNA sequence: TGTGCCAGTAGTATAGGGACTGGGGGGGCCGGGGAGCTGTTTTTT.

This clone was recorded once. The CDR3 bases are TGTGCCAGCAGTAACCCGGGTTACGCTAACTATGGCTACACCTTC. Translation: CASSNPGYANYGYTF. The chain joins TRBV27 to TRBJ1-2, with D unclear. The germline V gene encodes CDR1 MNHEY and CDR2 SMNVEV (reference sequence). V gave up 5 bases and J gave up 0 bases, with 13 bases separating them. This CDR3 comprises 15 residues.

The V call is TRBV5-4, the J call TRBJ1-2; possibly TRBD1 for D (6 bases). The CDR3 covers 14 residues. The V gene lost 3 bases and the J gene lost 6 bases, with 15 bases spanning the gap. CDR1 SGHNT and CDR2 YYREEE come from the germline V gene (reference sequence). The CDR3 DNA is TGTGCCAGCAGCTCCCCTACAGGGTCGGATGGCTACACCTTC. Its translation: CASSSPTGSDGYTF. Drawing the rest from reference TRBV5-4 and TRBJ1-2, the complete variable domain is ETGVTQSPTHLIKTRGQQVTLRCSSQSGHNTVSWYQQALGQGPQFIFQYYREEENGRGNFPPRFSGLQFPNYSSELNVNALELDDSALYLCASSSPTGSDGYTFGSGTRLTVV.

The chain joins TRBV29-1 to TRBJ2-7; no definite D call. The CDR3 spans 13 residues. Looked up from germline, CDR1 is SQVTM and CDR2 is ANQGSEA. The V gene lost 6 bases and the J gene lost 2 bases, with 14 bases spanning the gap. CDR3 coding DNA: TGCAGCGTCCTGGGCCGCCTAACCTACGAGCAGTACTTC. Its translation: CSVLGRLTYEQYF.

The chain joins TRBV19 to TRBJ2-3; 8 nucleotides match TRBD1. This CDR3 contains 14 residues. Germline loops: CDR1 LNHDA, CDR2 SQIVND (reference sequence). Trimming removed 8 bases from V and 3 bases from J; junction bases left unmatched: 7. As DNA, the CDR3 is TGTGCCAGTTACTCCGGACAGGGTACAGATACGCAGTATTTT. Its translation: CASYSGQGTDTQYF. Based on the CDR3 plus reference TRBV19 and TRBJ2-3, the full variable domain is DGGITQSPKYLFRKEGQNVTLSCEQNLNHDAMYWYRQDPGQGLRLIYYSQIVNDFQKGDIAEGYSVSREKKESFPLTVTSAQKNPTAFYLCASYSGQGTDTQYFGPGTRLTVL.